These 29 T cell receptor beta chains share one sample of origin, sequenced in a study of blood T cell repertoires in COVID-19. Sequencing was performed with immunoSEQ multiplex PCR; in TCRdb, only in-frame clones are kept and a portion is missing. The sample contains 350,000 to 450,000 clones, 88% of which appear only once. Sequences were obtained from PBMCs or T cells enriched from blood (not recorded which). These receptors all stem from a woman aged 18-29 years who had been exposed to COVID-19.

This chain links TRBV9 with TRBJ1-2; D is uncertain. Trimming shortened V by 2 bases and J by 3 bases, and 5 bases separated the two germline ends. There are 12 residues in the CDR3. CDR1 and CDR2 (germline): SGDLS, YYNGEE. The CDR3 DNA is TGTGCCAGCAGCGTGGGCGACTATGGCTACACCTTC. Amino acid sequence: CASSVGDYGYTF.

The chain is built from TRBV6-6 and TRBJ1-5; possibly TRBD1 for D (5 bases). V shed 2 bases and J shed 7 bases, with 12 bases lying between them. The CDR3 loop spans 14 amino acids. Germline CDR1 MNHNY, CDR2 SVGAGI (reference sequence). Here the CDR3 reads CASSYAGPGQPQHF. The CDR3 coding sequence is TGTGCCAGCAGTTACGCGGGACCAGGGCAGCCCCAGCATTTT.

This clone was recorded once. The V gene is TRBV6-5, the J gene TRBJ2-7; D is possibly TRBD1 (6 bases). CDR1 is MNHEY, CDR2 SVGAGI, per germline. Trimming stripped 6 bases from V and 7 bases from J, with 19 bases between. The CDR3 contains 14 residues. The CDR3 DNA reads TGTGCCAGCAGCCGCCGTCTCAGGGGCCTAGAGCAGTACTTC. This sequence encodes CASSRRLRGLEQYF.

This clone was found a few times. The CDR3 protein is CASSQTGSGEQYF. The CDR3 DNA reads TGTGCCAGCAGTCAGACAGGGTCAGGCGAGCAGTACTTC. This chain links TRBV5-6 with TRBJ2-7; 7 nucleotides match TRBD1. This CDR3 comprises 13 residues. Germline lookup yields CDR1 SGHDT and CDR2 YYEEEE. V shed 5 bases, J shed 6 bases, and the junction held 8 bases outside the gene matches. Variable domain in full (rest from reference TRBV5-6 and TRBJ2-7): DAGVTQSPTHLIKTRGQQVTLRCSPKSGHDTVSWYQQALGQGPQFIFQYYEEEERQRGNFPDRFSGHQFPNYSSELNVNALLLGDSALYLCASSQTGSGEQYFGPGTRLTVT.

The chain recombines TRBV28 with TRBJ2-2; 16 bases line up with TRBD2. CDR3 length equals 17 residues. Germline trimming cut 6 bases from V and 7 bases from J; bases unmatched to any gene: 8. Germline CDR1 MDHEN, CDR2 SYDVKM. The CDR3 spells CASRGPGLAGGVGELFF. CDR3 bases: TGTGCCAGCAGAGGTCCGGGACTAGCGGGAGGGGTCGGGGAGCTGTTTTTT.

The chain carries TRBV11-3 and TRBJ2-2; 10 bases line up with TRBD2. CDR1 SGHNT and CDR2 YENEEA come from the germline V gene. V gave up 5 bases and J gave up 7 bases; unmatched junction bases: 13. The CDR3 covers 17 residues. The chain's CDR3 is CASSPLYSGGTRGELFF. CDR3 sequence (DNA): TGTGCCAGCAGCCCCCTCTATAGCGGGGGGACCCGCGGGGAGCTGTTTTTT.

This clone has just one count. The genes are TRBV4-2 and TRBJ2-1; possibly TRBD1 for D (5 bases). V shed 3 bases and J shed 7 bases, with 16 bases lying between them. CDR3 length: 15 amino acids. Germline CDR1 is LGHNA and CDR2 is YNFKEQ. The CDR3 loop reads CASSQASGAGNEQFF. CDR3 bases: TGTGCCAGCAGCCAGGCAAGTGGGGCAGGAAATGAGCAGTTCTTC.

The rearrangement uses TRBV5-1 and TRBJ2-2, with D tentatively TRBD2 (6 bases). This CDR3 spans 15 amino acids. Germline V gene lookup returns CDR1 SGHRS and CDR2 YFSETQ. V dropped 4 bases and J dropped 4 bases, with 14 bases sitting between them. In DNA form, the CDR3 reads TGCGCCAGCAGCGCGGGACGGCAGGGCACCGGGGAGCTGTTTTTT. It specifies CASSAGRQGTGELFF.

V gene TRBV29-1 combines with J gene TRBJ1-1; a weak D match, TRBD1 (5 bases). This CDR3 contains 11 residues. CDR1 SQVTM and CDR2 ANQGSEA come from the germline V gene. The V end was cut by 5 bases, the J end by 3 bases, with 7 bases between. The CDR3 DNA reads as TGCAGCGTTAGCAGGGACACTGAAGCTTTCTTT. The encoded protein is CSVSRDTEAFF.

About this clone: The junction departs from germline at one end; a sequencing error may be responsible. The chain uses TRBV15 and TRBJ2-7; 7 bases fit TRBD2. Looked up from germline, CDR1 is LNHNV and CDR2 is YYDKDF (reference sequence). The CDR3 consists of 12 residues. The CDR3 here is CATSSRDGGRGF. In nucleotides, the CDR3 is TGTGCCACCAGCAGCCGGGACGGCGGGAGAGGCTTC.

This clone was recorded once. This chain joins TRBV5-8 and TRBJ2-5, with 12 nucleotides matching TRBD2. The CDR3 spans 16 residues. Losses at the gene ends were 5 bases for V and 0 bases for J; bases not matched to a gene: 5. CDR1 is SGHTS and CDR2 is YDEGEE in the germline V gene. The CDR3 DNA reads TGTGCCAGCAGTTTAGGACTAGCGGGGAACCAAGAGACCCAGTACTTC. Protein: CASSLGLAGNQETQYF.

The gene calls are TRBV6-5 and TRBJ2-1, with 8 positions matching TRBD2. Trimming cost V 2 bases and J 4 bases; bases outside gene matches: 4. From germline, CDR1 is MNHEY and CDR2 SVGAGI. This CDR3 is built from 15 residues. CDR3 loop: CASSYASGLYNEQFF. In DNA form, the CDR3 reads TGTGCCAGCAGTTACGCTAGCGGGTTATACAATGAGCAGTTCTTC.

The CDR3 reads CASSLVLYEQYF. CDR3 bases: TGTGCCAGCAGTTTAGTACTTTACGAGCAGTACTTC. The V and J genes are TRBV12-3 or TRBV12-4 and TRBJ2-7; no reliable D call. This CDR3 region has 12 residues. Trimming left V 1 base short and J 4 bases short, with 5 bases between.

The CDR3 DNA follows: TGTGCCAGCAGCTTAGACACTGGTAGGGGCGGGGAGCTGTTTTTT. It yields the protein CASSLDTGRGGELFF. The rearrangement joins TRBV7-8 to TRBJ2-2; the D gene is possibly TRBD1 (5 bases). Trimming removed 1 base from V and 7 bases from J, with 13 bases in between. CDR1 and CDR2 (germline): SGHVS, FQNEAQ. The CDR3 totals 15 residues.

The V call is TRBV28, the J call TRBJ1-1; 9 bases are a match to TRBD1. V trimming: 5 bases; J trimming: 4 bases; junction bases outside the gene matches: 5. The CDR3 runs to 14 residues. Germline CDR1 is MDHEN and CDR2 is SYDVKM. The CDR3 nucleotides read TGTGCCAGCAGTCCGTCGACAGGGGGCACTGAAGCTTTCTTT. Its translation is CASSPSTGGTEAFF.

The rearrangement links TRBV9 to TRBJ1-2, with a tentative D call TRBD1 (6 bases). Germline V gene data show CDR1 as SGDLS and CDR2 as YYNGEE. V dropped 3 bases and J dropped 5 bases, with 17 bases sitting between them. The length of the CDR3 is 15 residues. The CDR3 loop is CASSEGTGWEYGYTF. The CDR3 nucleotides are TGTGCCAGCAGCGAAGGTACAGGGTGGGAATATGGCTACACCTTC.

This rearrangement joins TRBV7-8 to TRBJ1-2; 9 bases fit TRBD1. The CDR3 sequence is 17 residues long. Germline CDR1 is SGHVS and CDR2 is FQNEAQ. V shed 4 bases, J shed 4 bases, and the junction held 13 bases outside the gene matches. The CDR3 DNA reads TGTGCCAGCAGCTCGGACAGGGGTCCCCTGCCTTTCTATGGCTACACCTTC. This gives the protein CASSSDRGPLPFYGYTF.

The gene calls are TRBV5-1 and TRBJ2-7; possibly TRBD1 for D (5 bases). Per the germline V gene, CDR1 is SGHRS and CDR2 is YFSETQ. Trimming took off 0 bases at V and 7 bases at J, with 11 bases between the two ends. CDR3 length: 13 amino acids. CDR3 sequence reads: CASSLGTGWEQYF. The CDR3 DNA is TGCGCCAGCAGCTTGGGTACAGGCTGGGAGCAGTACTTC.

CDR3 residues: CASNRQGLYNEQFF. For the CDR3, the DNA is TGCGCCAGCAATAGACAGGGCCTCTACAATGAGCAGTTCTTC. The V and J genes are TRBV5-1 and TRBJ2-1, with 7 bases identical to TRBD1. Per germline, CDR1 SGHRS and CDR2 YFSETQ. The trim removed 6 bases at V and 3 bases at J, leaving 6 bases unmatched. This CDR3 comprises 14 residues. The variable domain in full, completed from reference TRBV5-1 and TRBJ2-1, reads KAGVTQTPRYLIKTRGQQVTLSCSPISGHRSVSWYQQTPGQGLQFLFEYFSETQRNKGNFPGRFSGRQFSNSRSEMNVSTLELGDSALYLCASNRQGLYNEQFFGPGTRLTVL.

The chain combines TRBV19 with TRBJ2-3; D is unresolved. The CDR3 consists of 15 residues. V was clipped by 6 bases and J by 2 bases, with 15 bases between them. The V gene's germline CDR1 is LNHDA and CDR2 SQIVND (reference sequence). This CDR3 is CASRPTDQYTDTQYF. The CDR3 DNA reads TGTGCCAGTAGACCAACAGATCAGTACACAGATACGCAGTATTTT.

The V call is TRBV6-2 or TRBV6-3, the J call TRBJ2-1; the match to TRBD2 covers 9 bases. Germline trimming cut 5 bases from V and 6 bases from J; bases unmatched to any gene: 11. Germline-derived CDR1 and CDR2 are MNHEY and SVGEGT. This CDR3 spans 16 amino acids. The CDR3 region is CASSRGGSGGSNEQFF. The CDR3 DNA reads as TGTGCCAGCAGTCGCGGGGGTAGCGGGGGTAGCAATGAGCAGTTCTTC.

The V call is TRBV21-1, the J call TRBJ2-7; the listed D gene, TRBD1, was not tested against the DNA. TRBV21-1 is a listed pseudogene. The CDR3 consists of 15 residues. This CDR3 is CASSKQNRPLGEQYF. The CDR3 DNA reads TGTGCCAGCAGCAAACAGAACAGGCCCTTGGGAGAGCAGTACTTC.

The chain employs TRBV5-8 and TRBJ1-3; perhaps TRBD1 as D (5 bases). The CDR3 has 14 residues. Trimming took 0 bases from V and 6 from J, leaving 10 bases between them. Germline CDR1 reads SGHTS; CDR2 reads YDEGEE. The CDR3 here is CASSLAGTENTIYF. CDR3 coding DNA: TGTGCCAGCAGCTTGGCCGGGACTGAAAACACCATATATTTT.

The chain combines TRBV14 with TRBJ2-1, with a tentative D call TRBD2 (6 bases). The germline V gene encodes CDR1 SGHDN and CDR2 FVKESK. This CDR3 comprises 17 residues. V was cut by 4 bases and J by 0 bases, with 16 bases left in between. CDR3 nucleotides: TGTGCCAGCAGCCCGAACCAGGGACTGCGCTCCTACAATGAGCAGTTCTTC. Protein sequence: CASSPNQGLRSYNEQFF.

Here the CDR3 reads CASSEESTPGFPAFF. CDR3 DNA sequence: TGTGCCAGCAGTGAAGAATCGACTCCGGGATTCCCAGCTTTCTTT. The gene calls are TRBV6-1 and TRBJ1-1, with D hard to call. Germline-derived CDR1 and CDR2 are MNHNS and SASEGT. The CDR3 runs to 15 residues. With 1 base removed from V and 10 bases from J, the gap between germline ends came to 19 bases.

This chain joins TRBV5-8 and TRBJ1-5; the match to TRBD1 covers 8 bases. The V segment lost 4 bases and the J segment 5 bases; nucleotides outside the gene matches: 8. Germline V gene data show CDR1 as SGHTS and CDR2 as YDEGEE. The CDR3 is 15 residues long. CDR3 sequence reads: CASSTGGLLDQPQHF. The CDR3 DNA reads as TGTGCCAGCAGCACAGGGGGGCTTCTTGATCAGCCCCAGCATTTT. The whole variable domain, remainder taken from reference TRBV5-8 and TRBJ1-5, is EAGVTQSPTHLIKTRGQQATLRCSPISGHTSVYWYQQALGLGLQFLLWYDEGEERNRGNFPPRFSGRQFPNYSSELNVNALELEDSALYLCASSTGGLLDQPQHFGDGTRLSIL.

CDR3: CASSDGGEQPQHF. DNA for the CDR3: TGTGCCAGCAGTGACGGGGGGGAACAGCCCCAGCATTTT. The chain carries TRBV28 and TRBJ1-5; possibly TRBD1 for D (5 bases). Germline V lookup: CDR1 MDHEN, CDR2 SYDVKM. Trimming cost V 5 bases and J 7 bases, with 12 bases left between them. The CDR3 loop spans 13 amino acids.

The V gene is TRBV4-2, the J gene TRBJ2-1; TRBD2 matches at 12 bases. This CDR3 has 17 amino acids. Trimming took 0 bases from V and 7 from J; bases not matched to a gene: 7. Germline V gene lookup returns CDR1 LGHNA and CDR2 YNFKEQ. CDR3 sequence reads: CASSQEGLAGGWNEQFF. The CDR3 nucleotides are TGTGCCAGCAGCCAAGAAGGTCTAGCGGGAGGGTGGAATGAGCAGTTCTTC.

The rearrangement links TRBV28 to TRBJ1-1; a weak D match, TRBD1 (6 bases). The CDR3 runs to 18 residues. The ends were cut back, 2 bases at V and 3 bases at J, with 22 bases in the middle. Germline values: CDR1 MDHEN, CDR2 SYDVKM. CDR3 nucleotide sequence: TGTGCCAGCAGTTTACCAGGGGAGGGTATGATGCGGGACACTGAAGCTTTCTTT. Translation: CASSLPGEGMMRDTEAFF.